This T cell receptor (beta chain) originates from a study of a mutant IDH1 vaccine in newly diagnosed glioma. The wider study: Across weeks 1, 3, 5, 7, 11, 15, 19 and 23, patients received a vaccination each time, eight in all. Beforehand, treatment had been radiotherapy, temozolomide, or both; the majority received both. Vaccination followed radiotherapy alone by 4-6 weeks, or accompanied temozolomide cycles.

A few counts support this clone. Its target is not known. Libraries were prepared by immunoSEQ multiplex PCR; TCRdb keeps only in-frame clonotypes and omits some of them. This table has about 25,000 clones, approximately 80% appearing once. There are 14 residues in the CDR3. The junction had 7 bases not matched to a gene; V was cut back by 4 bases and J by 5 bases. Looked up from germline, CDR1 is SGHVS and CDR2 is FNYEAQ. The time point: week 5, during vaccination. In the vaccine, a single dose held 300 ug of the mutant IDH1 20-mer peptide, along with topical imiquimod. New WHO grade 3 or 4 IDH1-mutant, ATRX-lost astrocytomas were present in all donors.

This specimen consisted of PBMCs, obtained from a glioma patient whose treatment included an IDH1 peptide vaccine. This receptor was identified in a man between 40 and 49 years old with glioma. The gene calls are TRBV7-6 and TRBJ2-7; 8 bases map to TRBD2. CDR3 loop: CASSSWRGVNEQYF. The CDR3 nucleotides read TGTGCCAGCAGCTCTTGGCGGGGGGTAAACGAGCAGTACTTC.